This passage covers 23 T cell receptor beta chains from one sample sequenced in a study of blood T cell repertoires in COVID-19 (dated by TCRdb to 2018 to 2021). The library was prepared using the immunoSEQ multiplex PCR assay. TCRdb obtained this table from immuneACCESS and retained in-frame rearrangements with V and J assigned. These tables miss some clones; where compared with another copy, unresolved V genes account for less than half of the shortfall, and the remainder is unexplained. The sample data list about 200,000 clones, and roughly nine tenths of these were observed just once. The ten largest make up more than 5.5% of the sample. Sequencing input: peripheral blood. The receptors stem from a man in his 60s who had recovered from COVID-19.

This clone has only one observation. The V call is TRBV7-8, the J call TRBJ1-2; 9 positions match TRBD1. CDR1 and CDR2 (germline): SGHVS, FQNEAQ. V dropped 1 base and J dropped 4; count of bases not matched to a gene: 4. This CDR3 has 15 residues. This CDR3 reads CASSLGGQGSYGYTF. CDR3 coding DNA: TGTGCCAGCAGCTTAGGGGGACAGGGCAGCTATGGCTACACCTTC.

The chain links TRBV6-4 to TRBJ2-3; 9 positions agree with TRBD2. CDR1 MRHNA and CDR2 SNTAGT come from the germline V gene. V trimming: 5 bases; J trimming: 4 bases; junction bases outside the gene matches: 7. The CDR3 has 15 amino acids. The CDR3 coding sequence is TGTGCCAGCAGTACCGGGACTAGCAACGCAGATACGCAGTATTTT. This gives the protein CASSTGTSNADTQYF.

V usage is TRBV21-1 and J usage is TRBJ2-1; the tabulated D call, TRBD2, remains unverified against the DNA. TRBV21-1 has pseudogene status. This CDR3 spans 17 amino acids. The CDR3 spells CASSKALTAAFYNEQFF. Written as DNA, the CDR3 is TGTGCCAGCAGCAAAGCGCTCACAGCGGCTTTCTACAATGAGCAGTTCTTC.

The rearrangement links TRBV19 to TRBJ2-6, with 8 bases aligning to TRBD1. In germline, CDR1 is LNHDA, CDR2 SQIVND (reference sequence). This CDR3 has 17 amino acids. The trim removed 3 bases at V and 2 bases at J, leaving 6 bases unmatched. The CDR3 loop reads CASSIVDRAAGANVLTF. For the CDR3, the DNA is TGTGCCAGTAGTATTGTGGACAGGGCTGCTGGGGCCAACGTCCTGACTTTC.

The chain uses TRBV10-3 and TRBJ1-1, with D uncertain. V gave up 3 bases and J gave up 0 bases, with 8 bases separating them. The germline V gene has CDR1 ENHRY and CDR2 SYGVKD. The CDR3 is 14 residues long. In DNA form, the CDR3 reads TGTGCCATCAGTGAAGAGTTTCTGAACACTGAAGCTTTCTTT. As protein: CAISEEFLNTEAFF.

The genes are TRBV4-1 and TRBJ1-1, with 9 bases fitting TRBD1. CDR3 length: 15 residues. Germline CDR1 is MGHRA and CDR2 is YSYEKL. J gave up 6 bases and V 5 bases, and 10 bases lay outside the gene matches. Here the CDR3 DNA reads TGCGCCAGCAGCGGCACCGGGACAGGGTCGGCTGAAGCTTTCTTT. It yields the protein CASSGTGTGSAEAFF.

In DNA, the CDR3 is TGTGCCAGCAGCTTAGGACAGAGAATCTCCGAGCAGTACTTC. Translating it yields CASSLGQRISEQYF. V gene TRBV7-2 combines with J gene TRBJ2-7; TRBD1 is a possible D gene (5 bases). Trimming pared 1 base from V and 6 bases from J, leaving 13 bases between. The CDR3 loop spans 14 amino acids. CDR1 is SGHTA, CDR2 FQGNSA, per germline.

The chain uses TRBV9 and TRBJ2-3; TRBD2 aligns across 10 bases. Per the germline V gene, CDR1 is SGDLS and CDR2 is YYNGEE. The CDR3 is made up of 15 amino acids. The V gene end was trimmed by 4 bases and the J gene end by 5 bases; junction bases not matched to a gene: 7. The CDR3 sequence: CASSSSGGAGDTQYF. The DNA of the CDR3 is TGTGCCAGCAGCTCAAGCGGGGGGGCCGGAGATACGCAGTATTTT.

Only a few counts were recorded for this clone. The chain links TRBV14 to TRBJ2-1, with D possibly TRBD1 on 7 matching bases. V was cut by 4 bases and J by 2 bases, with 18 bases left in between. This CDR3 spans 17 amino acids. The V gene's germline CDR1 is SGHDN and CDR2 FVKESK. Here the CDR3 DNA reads TGTGCCAGCAGCCTCAAGGAGGGGCAGGGGGCCTACAATGAGCAGTTCTTC. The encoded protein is CASSLKEGQGAYNEQFF.

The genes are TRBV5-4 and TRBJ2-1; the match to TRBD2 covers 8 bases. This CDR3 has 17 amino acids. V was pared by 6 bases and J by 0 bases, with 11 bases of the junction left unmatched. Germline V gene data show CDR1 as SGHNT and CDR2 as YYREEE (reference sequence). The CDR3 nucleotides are TGTGCCAGCAACAGCGGGGCGGGAGGCCGCTCCTACAATGAGCAGTTCTTC. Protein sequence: CASNSGAGGRSYNEQFF.

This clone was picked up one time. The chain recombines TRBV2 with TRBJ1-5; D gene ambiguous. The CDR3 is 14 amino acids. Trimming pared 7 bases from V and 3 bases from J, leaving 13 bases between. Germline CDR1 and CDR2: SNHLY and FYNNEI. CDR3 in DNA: TGTGCCAGCATTCAAGACACATCCAATCAGCCCCAGCATTTT. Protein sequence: CASIQDTSNQPQHF.

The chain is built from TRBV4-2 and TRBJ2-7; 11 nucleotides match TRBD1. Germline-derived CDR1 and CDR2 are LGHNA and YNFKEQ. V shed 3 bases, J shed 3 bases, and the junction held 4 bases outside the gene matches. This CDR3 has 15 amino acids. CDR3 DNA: TGTGCCAGCAGCCAGACCGGGACAGGGGGCTACGAGCAGTACTTC. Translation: CASSQTGTGGYEQYF.

This chain's CDR3 is CASSFGQGGEQYF. In DNA, the CDR3 is TGTGCCAGCAGCTTTGGACAGGGAGGCGAGCAGTACTTC. The rearrangement uses TRBV11-3 and TRBJ2-7; 8 nucleotides line up with TRBD1. The germline CDR1 and CDR2 sequences are SGHNT and YENEEA. V shed 3 bases, J shed 6 bases, and the junction held 4 bases outside the gene matches. The CDR3 is 13 residues long.

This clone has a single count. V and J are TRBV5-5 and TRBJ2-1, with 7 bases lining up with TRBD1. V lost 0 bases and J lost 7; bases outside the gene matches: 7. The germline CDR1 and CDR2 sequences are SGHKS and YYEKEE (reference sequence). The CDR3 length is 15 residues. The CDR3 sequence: CASSLEGQLTNEQFF. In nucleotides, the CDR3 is TGTGCCAGCAGCTTGGAGGGACAGCTCACAAATGAGCAGTTCTTC. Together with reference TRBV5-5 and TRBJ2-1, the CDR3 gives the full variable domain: DAGVTQSPTHLIKTRGQQVTLRCSPISGHKSVSWYQQVLGQGPQFIFQYYEKEERGRGNFPDRFSARQFPNYSSELNVNALLLGDSALYLCASSLEGQLTNEQFFGPGTRLTVL.

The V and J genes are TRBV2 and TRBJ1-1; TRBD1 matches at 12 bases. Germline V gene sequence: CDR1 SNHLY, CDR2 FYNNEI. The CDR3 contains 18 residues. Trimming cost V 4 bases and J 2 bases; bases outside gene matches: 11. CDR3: CASSASSGTGGVNTEAFF. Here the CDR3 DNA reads TGTGCCAGCAGTGCCTCCTCCGGGACAGGGGGCGTAAACACTGAAGCTTTCTTT.

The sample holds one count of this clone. CDR3 coding DNA: TGCAGCGCCGGACAGGGGGCGATCAACACTGAAGCTTTCTTT. Translated: CSAGQGAINTEAFF. V usage is TRBV29-1 and J usage is TRBJ1-1; 11 bases agree with TRBD1. Germline CDR1 is SQVTM and CDR2 is ANQGSEA. The CDR3 totals 14 residues. The V gene end was trimmed by 7 bases and the J gene end by 2 bases; junction bases not matched to a gene: 6.

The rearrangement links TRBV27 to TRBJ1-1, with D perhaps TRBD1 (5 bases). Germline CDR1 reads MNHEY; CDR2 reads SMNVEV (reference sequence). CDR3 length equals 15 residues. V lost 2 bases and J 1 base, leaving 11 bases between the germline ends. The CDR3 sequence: CASSLGTRRNTEAFF. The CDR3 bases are TGTGCCAGCAGTTTAGGGACTCGGCGGAACACTGAAGCTTTCTTT.

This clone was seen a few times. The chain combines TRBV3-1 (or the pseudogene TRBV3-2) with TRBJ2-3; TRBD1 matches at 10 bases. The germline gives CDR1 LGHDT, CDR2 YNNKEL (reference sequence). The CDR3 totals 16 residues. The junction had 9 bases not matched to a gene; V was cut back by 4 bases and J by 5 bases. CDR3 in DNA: TGTGCCAGCAGCCCCCCGGAGCGGACAGGGGGAGATACGCAGTATTTT. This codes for CASSPPERTGGDTQYF.

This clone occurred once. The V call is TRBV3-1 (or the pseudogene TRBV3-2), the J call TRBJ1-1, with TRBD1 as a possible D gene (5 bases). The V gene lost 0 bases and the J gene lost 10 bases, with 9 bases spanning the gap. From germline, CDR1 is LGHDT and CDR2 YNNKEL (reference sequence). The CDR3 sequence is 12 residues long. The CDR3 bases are TGTGCCAGCAGCCAAGATAAAAGGGGAGCTTTCTTT. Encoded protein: CASSQDKRGAFF.

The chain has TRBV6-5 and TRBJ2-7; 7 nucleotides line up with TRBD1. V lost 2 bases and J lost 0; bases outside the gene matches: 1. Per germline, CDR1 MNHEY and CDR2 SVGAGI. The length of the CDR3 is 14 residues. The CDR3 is CASSYRDSSYEQYF. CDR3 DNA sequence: TGTGCCAGCAGTTACCGGGACAGCTCCTACGAGCAGTACTTC.

The CDR3 DNA follows: TGCAGCGTGAGCGGGAGGAATTCTAACGAGCAGTACTTC. Translating it yields CSVSGRNSNEQYF. The rearrangement joins TRBV29-1 to TRBJ2-7; TRBD2 matches 9 bases. CDR3 length: 13 residues. The germline gives CDR1 SQVTM, CDR2 ANQGSEA. The V gene end was trimmed by 6 bases and the J gene end by 5 bases; junction bases not matched to a gene: 8.

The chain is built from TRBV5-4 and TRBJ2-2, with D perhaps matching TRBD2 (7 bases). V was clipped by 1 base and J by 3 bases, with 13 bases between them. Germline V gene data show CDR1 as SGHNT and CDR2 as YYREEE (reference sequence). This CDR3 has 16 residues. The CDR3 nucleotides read TGTGCCAGCAGCTTGATAGGGGGAGGGGACACCGGGGAGCTGTTTTTT. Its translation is CASSLIGGGDTGELFF.

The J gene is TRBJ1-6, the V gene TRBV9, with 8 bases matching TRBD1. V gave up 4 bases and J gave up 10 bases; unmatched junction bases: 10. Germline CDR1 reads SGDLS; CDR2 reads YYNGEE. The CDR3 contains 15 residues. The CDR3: CASSSQTGAESPLHF. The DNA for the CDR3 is TGTGCCAGCAGCTCTCAGACAGGGGCTGAGTCACCCCTCCACTTT.